Below, 23 T cell receptor beta chains from the same sample are listed, as sequenced in a study of neoadjuvant anti-PD-1 for oral cavity cancer. Time point defined: after neoadjuvant nivolumab, at surgical resection. Sequencing was performed with immunoSEQ multiplex PCR; in TCRdb, only in-frame clones are kept and a portion is missing. The sample lists 35,000 to 40,000 clones, over 30% occurring once. Sequences were derived from tumor tissue, sampled after nivolumab (anti-PD-1) treatment. Receptor source: a person aged 35-80 years with oral cavity squamous cell carcinoma.

This clone was seen more than once but under ten times. The chain carries TRBV5-6 and TRBJ2-1, with D hard to call. The germline CDR1 and CDR2 sequences are SGHDT and YYEEEE. Trimming took off 0 bases at V and 9 bases at J, with 10 bases between the two ends. CDR3 length: 13 residues. Written as DNA, the CDR3 is TGTGCCAGCAGCTTGGACGCTAGTAGTGAGCAGTTCTTC. Amino acids: CASSLDASSEQFF.

This chain joins TRBV10-2 and TRBJ2-1, with 14 bases aligning to TRBD2. Germline V gives CDR1 WSHSY, CDR2 SAAADI. With V trimmed by 8 bases and J by 7 bases, 10 bases remained unmatched. The CDR3 has 16 amino acids. CDR3 sequence reads: CASGSGTSGSWNEQFF. The CDR3 DNA sequence: TGCGCCAGCGGTTCCGGGACTAGCGGGAGTTGGAATGAGCAGTTCTTC.

This chain uses TRBV6-4 with TRBJ1-3, with 9 bases lining up with TRBD1. V lost 2 bases to trimming and J lost 2 bases; unmatched junction nucleotides: 1. The CDR3 length is 15 residues. Germline V gene lookup returns CDR1 MRHNA and CDR2 SNTAGT. CDR3 nucleotides: TGTGCCAGCAGTGACACAGGGGGCACTGGAAACACCATATATTTT. Its translation is CASSDTGGTGNTIYF.

This clone was observed a handful of times. CDR3 DNA: TGCGCCAGCAGCAGGGGACGGCTGGGGGGCACAGATACGCAGTATTTT. Its translation: CASSRGRLGGTDTQYF. The chain has TRBV4-1 and TRBJ2-3; the D gene could be TRBD1 or TRBD2 (5 bases each). V shed 5 bases and J shed 1 base, with 16 bases lying between them. Looked up from germline, CDR1 is MGHRA and CDR2 is YSYEKL. There are 16 residues in the CDR3.

This clone was observed once. The V gene is TRBV15, the J gene TRBJ2-2, with D hard to call. The germline V gene encodes CDR1 LNHNV and CDR2 YYDKDF (reference sequence). The V end was cut by 2 bases, the J end by 3 bases, with 7 bases between. There are 14 residues in the CDR3. The CDR3 sequence is CATSRPSDTGELFF. The CDR3 DNA reads TGTGCCACCAGCAGACCCTCGGACACCGGGGAGCTGTTTTTT.

The J gene is TRBJ1-2, the V gene TRBV6-5, with D unresolved. The CDR3 runs 14 residues. Deletions cut 6 bases from V and 4 bases from J, with 15 bases between. Germline assignment: CDR1 MNHEY and CDR2 SVGAGI. The CDR3 protein is CASSHVDRVYGYTF. As DNA, the CDR3 is TGTGCCAGCAGCCACGTGGATAGGGTCTATGGCTACACCTTC.

V usage is TRBV11-2 and J usage is TRBJ2-1; possible D gene TRBD2, 5 bases. Per the germline V gene, CDR1 is SGHAT and CDR2 is FQNNGV. V gave up 5 bases and J gave up 5 bases, with 13 bases separating them. The CDR3 length is 14 residues. CDR3 nucleotides: TGTGCCAGCAGCCCGTTGGCGGGCCACAATGAGCAGTTCTTC. Its translation: CASSPLAGHNEQFF.

This clone appeared a few times. The J gene is TRBJ1-2, the V gene TRBV7-2, with 7 bases lining up with TRBD1. The ends lost 5 bases at V and 6 bases at J; junction bases unmatched: 12. This CDR3 comprises 15 residues. Germline lookup yields CDR1 SGHTA and CDR2 FQGNSA. Here the CDR3 DNA reads TGTGCCAGCAGCCCCGGACAGGAACGGGGACATGGCTACACCTTC. This gives the protein CASSPGQERGHGYTF. Full variable domain (missing parts from reference TRBV7-2 and TRBJ1-2): GAGVSQSPSNKVTEKGKDVELRCDPISGHTALYWYRQSLGQGLEFLIYFQGNSAPDKSGLPSDRFSAERTGGSVSTLTIQRTQQEDSAVYLCASSPGQERGHGYTFGSGTRLTVV.

This clone came up a few times. V is TRBV27 and J is TRBJ1-1; no clear D. The CDR3 runs to 14 residues. V lost 10 bases and J 0 bases, leaving 15 bases between the germline ends. Germline loops: CDR1 MNHEY, CDR2 SMNVEV (reference sequence). CDR3 residues: CATSRAEMNTEAFF. For the CDR3, the DNA is TGTGCCACCTCGAGGGCCGAGATGAACACTGAAGCTTTCTTT.

This CDR3 is CASSLGGDFYEQYF. CDR3 coding DNA: TGTGCCAGCAGCTTGGGCGGGGATTTCTACGAGCAGTACTTC. V is TRBV5-4 and J is TRBJ2-7; weak D call: TRBD2 (6 bases). In germline, CDR1 is SGHNT, CDR2 YYREEE (reference sequence). Trimming stripped 0 bases from V and 3 bases from J, with 10 bases between. The CDR3 consists of 14 residues.

The chain has TRBV15 and TRBJ1-3, with D unclear. The CDR3 is made up of 14 amino acids. V gave up 0 bases and J gave up 4 bases, with 7 bases separating them. Germline loops: CDR1 LNHNV, CDR2 YYDKDF (reference sequence). The CDR3 spells CATSRDQRGNTIYF. Written as DNA, the CDR3 is TGTGCCACCAGCAGAGATCAACGCGGAAACACCATATATTTT.

This clone was detected only a few times. The rearrangement uses TRBV19 and TRBJ2-4; 9 bases are a match to TRBD2. The CDR3 sequence is 15 residues long. After removal of 4 bases from V and 8 bases from J, the junction contained 9 bases not matched to a gene. The germline V gene encodes CDR1 LNHDA and CDR2 SQIVND (reference sequence). The CDR3 loop reads CASSSGGARGDIQYF. The CDR3 DNA reads as TGTGCCAGTAGTAGCGGGGGGGCGCGAGGGGACATTCAGTACTTC.

The chain uses TRBV7-9 and TRBJ2-2; 9 bases fit TRBD2. The CDR3 length is 17 residues. Trimming removed 6 bases from V and 5 bases from J; junction bases left unmatched: 13. From germline, CDR1 is SEHNR and CDR2 FQNEAQ (reference sequence). CDR3 DNA: TGTGCCAGCAGACCAACCTCGAGCGGGAGGCTAACCGGGGAGCTGTTTTTT. Its translation: CASRPTSSGRLTGELFF.

This clone was picked up many times. The rearrangement uses TRBV28 and TRBJ1-2, with D hard to call. The CDR3 sequence is 13 residues long. Germline CDR1 MDHEN, CDR2 SYDVKM. V lost 2 bases and J 2 bases, leaving 6 bases between the germline ends. This CDR3 reads CASSLASNYGYTF. The CDR3 DNA is TGTGCCAGCAGTTTAGCCTCCAACTATGGCTACACCTTC.

This clone was detected a few times. In DNA form, the CDR3 reads TGTGCCAGCAGCTTAGGACAGAGTTATGGCTACACCTTC. Its translation: CASSLGQSYGYTF. This rearrangement joins TRBV11-2 to TRBJ1-2; the D gene is possibly TRBD1 (5 bases). Trimming shortened V by 1 base and J by 5 bases, and 8 bases separated the two germline ends. Germline CDR1 reads SGHAT; CDR2 reads FQNNGV. The CDR3 totals 13 residues.

There are many counts of this clone. The chain has TRBV29-1 and TRBJ2-7, with a possible D match to TRBD2 (6 bases). V lost 4 bases and J lost 6, with 16 bases in between. Germline V gene sequence: CDR1 SQVTM, CDR2 ANQGSEA. The CDR3 runs 13 residues. The CDR3 is CSVGESGRAEQYF. The CDR3 bases are TGCAGCGTTGGAGAGAGCGGGCGGGCCGAGCAGTACTTC.

This clone was counted a few times. The chain couples TRBV6-1 to TRBJ1-2, with TRBD1 identical over 9 bases. The CDR3 runs 17 residues. The germline V gene has CDR1 MNHNS and CDR2 SASEGT. V shed 5 bases, J shed 3 bases, and the junction held 13 bases outside the gene matches. DNA for the CDR3: TGTGCCAGCAGTAAAGTCCCCGGACAGGGGAAGCACTATGGCTACACCTTC. Its protein is CASSKVPGQGKHYGYTF.

This rearrangement joins TRBV27 to TRBJ2-7, with D maybe TRBD2 (6 bases). The germline V gene encodes CDR1 MNHEY and CDR2 SMNVEV (reference sequence). The CDR3 sequence is 15 residues long. Trimming removed 5 bases from V and 3 bases from J, with 17 bases in between. CDR3 sequence: CASSPISGLRYEQYF. CDR3 DNA: TGTGCCAGCAGTCCTATCTCGGGACTTCGCTACGAGCAGTACTTC.

The chain's CDR3 is CASSGSGGQPQHF. The CDR3 DNA sequence: TGTGCCAGCAGTGGATCGGGAGGGCAGCCCCAGCATTTT. The genes are TRBV2 and TRBJ1-5, with unresolved D. Trimming left V 4 bases short and J 7 bases short, with 11 bases between. Germline CDR1 reads SNHLY; CDR2 reads FYNNEI. This CDR3 region has 13 residues.

This chain connects TRBV19 to TRBJ1-5; D might be TRBD1 (5 bases). Trimming pared 5 bases from V and 3 bases from J, leaving 17 bases between. The germline CDR1 and CDR2 sequences are LNHDA and SQIVND (reference sequence). There are 16 residues in the CDR3. CDR3 loop: CASSSRRSGTNQPQHF. The DNA for the CDR3 is TGTGCCAGTAGTTCCCGGAGGTCAGGGACCAATCAGCCCCAGCATTTT.

The chain combines TRBV5-1 with TRBJ2-7, with 7 bases matching TRBD1. The CDR3 has 16 amino acids. V gave up 1 base and J gave up 3 bases; unmatched junction bases: 10. From germline, CDR1 is SGHRS and CDR2 YFSETQ. The CDR3 coding sequence is TGCGCCAGCAGCTTGAGTCGGGACAGCAGGGACTACGAGCAGTACTTC. This gives the protein CASSLSRDSRDYEQYF.

This clone was detected a few times. The V and J genes are TRBV28 and TRBJ2-7; D is unresolved. This CDR3 is 11 amino acids long. Per germline, CDR1 MDHEN and CDR2 SYDVKM. Trimming cost V 8 bases and J 4 bases, with 9 bases left between them. For the CDR3, the DNA is TGTGCCAGCGGCCGGGTTTACGAGCAGTACTTC. Translated, it gives CASGRVYEQYF.

This clone appeared many times. This sequence joins TRBV7-6 and TRBJ1-1; a weak D match, TRBD1 (6 bases). This CDR3 spans 15 amino acids. Trimming removed 0 bases from V and 0 bases from J, with 8 bases in between. Germline V gene data show CDR1 as SGHVS and CDR2 as FNYEAQ. In DNA, the CDR3 is TGTGCCAGCAGCTTAGCACAGGGCATGAACACTGAAGCTTTCTTT. This codes for CASSLAQGMNTEAFF.